This T cell receptor (beta chain) was sequenced for a study of control samples from healthy donors and cancer patients. The repertoire was sequenced with immunoSEQ multiplex PCR; TCRdb's copy has only in-frame clones and lacks some. The table includes more than 50,000 clones, roughly 88% detected once. The specimen was blood. The receptor's source is a man aged 50 to 59 in good health.

CDR3 bases: TGCGCCAGCAGCCAAGAGGCTCAGCGGATCACAGATACGCAGTATTTT. As protein: CASSQEAQRITDTQYF. The chain couples TRBV4-1 to TRBJ2-3; D might be TRBD2 (5 bases). Germline CDR1 MGHRA, CDR2 YSYEKL. Trimming removed 0 bases from V and 2 bases from J, with 12 bases in between. This CDR3 is built from 16 residues.